Described below is a single T cell receptor (beta chain) sequence and its context. This clonotype was observed a few times. This receptor's antigen is unknown. Per-nucleotide qualities are absent, and no much larger clonotype sits a single base away. Reading the label with the study, this specimen's treatment or condition is: live attenuated yellow fever vaccine strain. Two biological replicates of bulk PBMCs were collected at each blood-draw timepoint. PBMCs were isolated from peripheral blood using a standard Ficoll-Paque protocol. TriZol was used to extract RNA from bulk PBMCs, CD4 and CD8 fractions, and dextramer-positive and dextramer-negative fractions. The sample is drawn from a study of T cells after yellow fever vaccination (dated by TCRdb to the late 2010s). General notes on the study: Libraries from fractions with low cell numbers were prepared with the SMART-Seq v4 Ultra Low Input RNA kit. To track T-cell clones before and after primary and booster YFV17D yellow fever vaccination, bulk TCR alpha and beta repertoires were sequenced longitudinally. Two healthy male donors made up the cohort, one aged 18 to 29 years and the other aged 30 to 39 years. Blood was drawn at multiple timepoints before and after primary and secondary immunization, with bulk PBMC replicates and cell subsets isolated. On the study overall, not on this receptor specifically: Because abundant contaminating clonotypes from the bulk population could be contained in FACS-sorted repertoires, computational filtering was required. The secondary T-cell response was weaker than the primary response but faster, peaking on day 5 instead of day 15. Most clones expanded after primary vaccination were re-detected after the booster (96% of CD4 and roughly 85% of CD8), suggesting broad memory maintenance. Only a couple of donors were included in the study, so the extent to which the findings can be generalized is limited. A small fraction of clonotypes showed up in both the CD4 and CD8 compartments, probably as a result of convergent recombination.

Including the terminal cysteine and phenylalanine, the CDR3 comprises 16 residues. The entry retains the CDR3 DNA only, 48 bases that are in frame from base 1. Based on the germline V gene (reference sequence), the CDR1 and CDR2 sequences are LGHDT and YNNKEL. The germline V end is reduced by 5 bases and the J end by 6 bases; junction bases left unmatched: 12. TCR cDNA was synthesized by 5'RACE template switching, which introduced a universal primer site and unique molecular identifiers. Priming of cDNA synthesis was performed from both the TCR alpha and TCR beta constant segments. Library amplification involved two PCR steps, and the second step added sample barcodes and sequencing adapters. Sequencing of libraries was done on Illumina HiSeq 2500 (2x100 bp) or NovaSeq (2x150 bp). The source study handled its data this way. MIGEC handled demultiplexing of reads and collapsing into UMI consensus sequences, while MiXCR performed V(D)J alignment. Vaccine-responding clonotypes were identified with edgeR using replicate PBMC samples, with FDR below 0.01 and a log2 fold change above 5 up to day 15 being required. Bulk clonotypes were assigned CD4 or CD8 identity according to which sequenced CD4 or CD8 repertoire held them at higher abundance. The public reads were run again by TCRdb, first through fastp at Q25 and then through MiXCR, and only productive beta chains were kept. Identical CDR3 protein sequences are pooled into one entry, listed with their most common genes and DNA. The V and J calls were determined by TCRdb, not by the authors. This sample holds almost 600,000 distinct CDR3 sequences; about 13% were observed only once. Over 11% of the sample is taken by the ten largest.

Sequencing used PBMCs, obtained on the day of the yellow fever booster vaccination. This clonotype originated in a man in his thirties or forties who received the YFV17D yellow fever vaccine. This chain joins TRBV3-1 to TRBJ2-7; a stretch of 11 junction bases matches TRBD2. CDR3 loop: CASSAPSTSGIGEQYF. The DNA sequence is given as TGTGCCAGCAGCGCTCCGTCGACTAGCGGGATAGGCGAGCAGTACTTC.